This entry lists 28 T cell receptor beta chains sequenced from one sample in a study of cytomegalovirus exposure and HLA in healthy donors. The PCR was carried out with 60 Vbeta primers and 13 Jbeta primers. Profiled with immunoSEQ multiplex PCR; TCRdb holds only in-frame clones, not every one. The sample includes 150,000 to 200,000 clones, 70% to 90% of them seen just once. The sample taken for sequencing was PBMCs. These receptors came from a young woman in good health and CMV-seronegative.

The chain carries TRBV6-1 and TRBJ1-1; a possible D gene is TRBD1 (5 bases). Germline V gene data show CDR1 as MNHNS and CDR2 as SASEGT. Trimming left V 6 bases short and J 4 bases short, with 9 bases between. The CDR3 runs 12 residues. CDR3 nucleotides: TGTGCCAGCAGAAGCAGGGTCACTGAAGCTTTCTTT. This gives the protein CASRSRVTEAFF.

Here the CDR3 DNA reads TGTGCCAGCAGTGAACCCGCGTCTGGAAACACCATATATTTT. Translation: CASSEPASGNTIYF. V usage is TRBV25-1 and J usage is TRBJ1-3; no clear D. Trimming shortened V by 2 bases and J by 1 base, and 6 bases separated the two germline ends. Per the germline V gene, CDR1 is MGHDK and CDR2 is SYGVNS. CDR3 size: 14 residues.

This clone occurred once. The V call is TRBV7-3, the J call TRBJ1-6; D not certain. CDR1 and CDR2 from the germline V gene are SGHTA and FQGTGA. The germline V and J ends were trimmed by 6 bases and 7 bases, with 10 bases remaining between them. The CDR3 runs to 13 residues. CDR3 residues: CASSENRNSPLHF. The CDR3 DNA follows: TGTGCCAGCAGTGAAAACAGAAATTCACCCCTCCACTTT.

V gene TRBV2 combines with J gene TRBJ2-3; TRBD1 aligns across 7 bases. J was trimmed by 1 base and V by 5 bases; bases with no gene match: 3. The CDR3 is made up of 14 amino acids. Germline CDR1 reads SNHLY; CDR2 reads FYNNEI. This CDR3 is CASSPGTGTDTQYF. CDR3 nucleotide sequence: TGTGCCAGCAGTCCGGGGACAGGCACAGATACGCAGTATTTT.

The chain recombines TRBV5-1 with TRBJ2-1, with TRBD2 matching over 12 bases. The CDR3 loop spans 16 amino acids. With 0 bases clipped from V and 10 bases from J, the junction kept 8 bases outside the gene matches. Germline V gene sequence: CDR1 SGHRS, CDR2 YFSETQ. CDR3 DNA sequence: TGCGCCAGCAGCTTGGGAACGACTAGCGGGAGAAGGGAGCAGTTCTTC. Its protein product is CASSLGTTSGRREQFF. The variable domain in full, with the rest retrieved from reference TRBV5-1 and TRBJ2-1, is KAGVTQTPRYLIKTRGQQVTLSCSPISGHRSVSWYQQTPGQGLQFLFEYFSETQRNKGNFPGRFSGRQFSNSRSEMNVSTLELGDSALYLCASSLGTTSGRREQFFGPGTRLTVL.

The gene calls are TRBV5-6 and TRBJ1-2; a weak D match, TRBD1 (6 bases). This CDR3 has 16 residues. The ends were cut back, 3 bases at V and 5 bases at J, with 20 bases in the middle. The V gene's germline CDR1 is SGHDT and CDR2 YYEEEE. The CDR3 DNA sequence: TGTGCCAGCAGCTCCCCTTTAAGGACAGCCTATTATGGCTACACCTTC. This translates into CASSSPLRTAYYGYTF.

V and J are TRBV10-3 and TRBJ2-7; 11 bases fit TRBD1. The CDR3 runs 14 residues. Per germline, CDR1 ENHRY and CDR2 SYGVKD. Germline trimming cut 7 bases from V and 3 bases from J; bases unmatched to any gene: 5. CDR3 loop: CAITPGQGDYEQYF. CDR3 nucleotide sequence: TGTGCCATCACGCCGGGACAGGGGGACTACGAGCAGTACTTC.

CDR3 amino acids: CASSQDVGTSSYEQYF. CDR3 coding DNA: TGCGCCAGCAGCCAAGATGTGGGCACAAGCTCCTACGAGCAGTACTTC. The chain combines TRBV4-1 with TRBJ2-7, with unresolved D. Trimming removed 0 bases from V and 0 bases from J, with 12 bases in between. The CDR3 sequence is 16 residues long. Looked up from germline, CDR1 is MGHRA and CDR2 is YSYEKL.

CDR3 amino acids: CASSLFIRGDYGYTF. In DNA, the CDR3 is TGTGCCAGCAGCCTTTTCATACGGGGAGACTATGGCTACACCTTC. The J gene is TRBJ1-2, the V gene TRBV2; the D is unclear. Germline V gene sequence: CDR1 SNHLY, CDR2 FYNNEI. This CDR3 contains 15 residues. Trimming took 6 bases from V and 3 from J, leaving 17 bases between them. Filled out from reference TRBV2 and TRBJ1-2, the complete variable domain reads EPEVTQTPSHQVTQMGQEVILRCVPISNHLYFYWYRQILGQKVEFLVSFYNNEISEKSEIFDDQFSVERPDGSNFTLKIRSTKLEDSAMYFCASSLFIRGDYGYTFGSGTRLTVV.

The chain joins TRBV2 to TRBJ2-3; tentatively, D is TRBD2 (6 bases). The CDR3 is 14 residues long. V shed 6 bases and J shed 0 bases, with 10 bases lying between them. CDR1 and CDR2 (germline): SNHLY, FYNNEI. The CDR3 loop reads CASREGTSTDTQYF. The CDR3 DNA sequence: TGTGCCAGCAGGGAGGGGACTAGCACAGATACGCAGTATTTT.

This clone was detected once. The chain uses TRBV6-1 and TRBJ2-5; D gene ambiguous. The DNA end lines up better with TRBJ2-7; the J call may be wrong. Germline lookup yields CDR1 MNHNS and CDR2 SASEGT. CDR3 length equals 16 residues. CDR3 residues: CASSVDLIEVGYEQYF. CDR3 DNA sequence: TGTGCCAGCAGTGTGGATCTGATCGAGGTAGGCTACGAGCAGTACTTC.

This clone was seen a single time. This chain joins TRBV13 and TRBJ2-2; D is unclear. Germline values: CDR1 PRHDT, CDR2 FYEKMQ (reference sequence). Trimming stripped 0 bases from V and 0 bases from J, with 8 bases between. This CDR3 has 16 residues. CDR3 in amino acids: CASSLGHFANTGELFF. CDR3 in DNA: TGTGCCAGCAGCTTAGGCCACTTTGCGAACACCGGGGAGCTGTTTTTT.

J is TRBJ1-1 and V is TRBV19, with a possible D match to TRBD1 (6 bases). The CDR3 loop spans 16 amino acids. Looked up from germline, CDR1 is LNHDA and CDR2 is SQIVND (reference sequence). V gave up 3 bases and J gave up 1 base, with 15 bases separating them. The CDR3 region is CASSIQGRGANTEAFF. The CDR3 DNA reads as TGTGCCAGTAGTATTCAGGGGAGGGGGGCGAACACTGAAGCTTTCTTT.

This rearrangement joins TRBV5-6 to TRBJ1-5, with D uncertain. V shed 1 base and J shed 0 bases, with 14 bases lying between them. Germline CDR1 and CDR2: SGHDT and YYEEEE. The CDR3 runs 17 residues. CDR3 region: CASSLNVGAYSNQPQHF. The CDR3 DNA reads TGTGCCAGCAGCTTGAACGTCGGAGCGTATAGCAATCAGCCCCAGCATTTT.

This chain joins TRBV7-6 and TRBJ1-2; D possibly corresponds to TRBD1 (5 bases). The germline CDR1 and CDR2 sequences are SGHVS and FNYEAQ. This CDR3 comprises 16 residues. Trimming cost V 2 bases and J 6 bases, with 19 bases left between them. The CDR3 coding sequence is TGTGCCAGCAGCTTAACGGGGGAGGGTTCTCTTCATGGCTACACCTTC. Protein sequence: CASSLTGEGSLHGYTF.

The chain has TRBV5-4 and TRBJ2-3; tentatively, D is TRBD1 (5 bases). This CDR3 spans 18 amino acids. Trimming removed 10 bases at V and 1 base at J, with 28 bases between. CDR1 and CDR2 (germline): SGHNT, YYREEE (reference sequence). CDR3 coding DNA: TGTGCCCGTGGCAGGGTGCCACACCCTCTTTTTGGCACAGATACGCAGTATTTT. Translation gives CARGRVPHPLFGTDTQYF. Based on the CDR3 plus reference TRBV5-4 and TRBJ2-3, the full variable domain is ETGVTQSPTHLIKTRGQQVTLRCSSQSGHNTVSWYQQALGQGPQFIFQYYREEENGRGNFPPRFSGLQFPNYSSELNVNALELDDSALYLCARGRVPHPLFGTDTQYFGPGTRLTVL.

The chain employs TRBV4-1 and TRBJ1-4; D might be TRBD1 (6 bases). The CDR3 consists of 15 residues. The germline V gene encodes CDR1 MGHRA and CDR2 YSYEKL. V lost 1 base and J 4 bases, leaving 10 bases between the germline ends. Here the CDR3 reads CASSQARGGNEKLFF. As DNA, the CDR3 is TGCGCCAGCAGCCAAGCCAGGGGCGGTAATGAAAAACTGTTTTTT.

The chain links TRBV29-1 to TRBJ1-2; possibly TRBD1 for D (6 bases). Between the trimmed V and J ends, which lost 2 bases and 4 bases, there was a span of 8 bases. Germline CDR1 SQVTM, CDR2 ANQGSEA. There are 12 residues in the CDR3. The CDR3 bases are TGCAGCGTTGAATCCAGGGGCTATGGCTACACCTTC. Translating it yields CSVESRGYGYTF.

This chain connects TRBV28 to TRBJ1-1; 7 bases line up with TRBD1. The V and J ends lost 5 bases and 4 bases, in that order; junction bases with no gene match: 10. Looked up from germline, CDR1 is MDHEN and CDR2 is SYDVKM. CDR3 length equals 15 residues. CDR3 amino acids: CASSTPTGMVTEAFF. CDR3 nucleotides: TGTGCCAGCAGTACACCGACAGGGATGGTCACTGAAGCTTTCTTT.

This chain links TRBV11-2 with TRBJ2-2; 9 nucleotides match TRBD1. Per the germline V gene, CDR1 is SGHAT and CDR2 is FQNNGV. CDR3 length equals 13 residues. J was trimmed by 9 bases and V by 5 bases; bases with no gene match: 4. The CDR3: CASSQDRGRELFF. CDR3 nucleotides: TGTGCCAGCAGCCAGGACAGGGGAAGGGAGCTGTTTTTT. Full variable domain (rest looked up from reference TRBV11-2 and TRBJ2-2): EAGVAQSPRYKIIEKRQSVAFWCNPISGHATLYWYQQILGQGPKLLIQFQNNGVVDDSQLPKDRFSAERLKGVDSTLKIQPAKLEDSAVYLCASSQDRGRELFFGEGSRLTVL.

The sample holds one count of this clone. The chain has TRBV6-5 and TRBJ1-6; 8 nucleotides match TRBD1. Per germline, CDR1 MNHEY and CDR2 SVGAGI. This CDR3 spans 14 amino acids. Trimming at V came to 4 bases and at J to 6 bases, leaving 2 bases not matched to a gene. The CDR3 DNA reads TGTGCCAGCAGTTCTGACAGGGGTAATTCACCCCTCCACTTT. This sequence encodes CASSSDRGNSPLHF.

With respect to this clone: The junction and the germline gene differ at one end; a read error may be behind it. The genes are TRBV7-7 and TRBJ2-1, with TRBD2 matching over 8 bases. In germline, CDR1 is SSHAT, CDR2 FNYEAQ (reference sequence). The CDR3 loop spans 15 amino acids. The CDR3 region is CASSPERELHNEQFF. DNA of the CDR3: TGTGCTAGCAGCCCCGAGCGGGAGCTGCACAATGAGCAGTTCTTC.

The chain combines TRBV5-1 with TRBJ2-1; TRBD2 matches at 9 bases. Germline lookup yields CDR1 SGHRS and CDR2 YFSETQ. This CDR3 spans 16 amino acids. The J segment lost 0 bases and the V segment lost 4 bases, leaving 5 bases of the junction unmatched. The CDR3 DNA reads as TGCGCCAGCAGCCCTAGCGGGACCATCTCCTACAATGAGCAGTTCTTC. This sequence encodes CASSPSGTISYNEQFF.

The rearrangement uses TRBV9 and TRBJ1-4; 7 nucleotides match TRBD1. The germline CDR1 and CDR2 sequences are SGDLS and YYNGEE. Trimming at V came to 3 bases and at J to 4 bases, leaving 3 bases not matched to a gene. The CDR3 extends over 14 amino acids. The CDR3: CASSETGVNEKLFF. The CDR3, as DNA: TGTGCCAGCAGCGAAACAGGGGTTAATGAAAAACTGTTTTTT.

The J gene is TRBJ2-1, the V gene TRBV11-2; maybe TRBD2 (5 bases). Germline CDR1 reads SGHAT; CDR2 reads FQNNGV. Trimming removed 4 bases at V and 8 bases at J, with 15 bases between. This CDR3 comprises 14 residues. The CDR3 sequence is CASSSRTVLYEQFF. CDR3 DNA sequence: TGTGCCAGCAGCTCCAGGACTGTTTTGTATGAGCAGTTCTTC.

This rearrangement joins TRBV7-2 to TRBJ2-1; 8 positions match TRBD2. The CDR3 has 19 amino acids. The V segment lost 2 bases and the J segment 9 bases; nucleotides outside the gene matches: 21. Per germline, CDR1 SGHTA and CDR2 FQGNSA. The CDR3 spells CASSLMYKTGTRRSGEQFF. DNA of the CDR3: TGTGCCAGCAGCTTAATGTATAAGACCGGGACTAGGAGGAGTGGTGAGCAGTTCTTC.

The gene calls are TRBV5-1 and TRBJ2-2, with D possibly being TRBD1 (6 bases). Germline V gene sequence: CDR1 SGHRS, CDR2 YFSETQ. Trimming removed 5 bases at V and 1 base at J, with 12 bases between. The length of the CDR3 is 15 residues. DNA for the CDR3: TGCGCCAGCAGGCCCCCGGGACAGAACACCGGGGAGCTGTTTTTT. Translated: CASRPPGQNTGELFF.

This rearrangement joins TRBV28 to TRBJ2-5; 9 bases agree with TRBD1. V lost 2 bases, J lost 2 bases, and 3 bases stayed unmatched. The CDR3 covers 15 residues. Germline lookup yields CDR1 MDHEN and CDR2 SYDVKM. The CDR3 spells CASSLAGTGQETQYF. CDR3 nucleotides: TGTGCCAGCAGTTTAGCCGGGACAGGGCAAGAGACCCAGTACTTC.